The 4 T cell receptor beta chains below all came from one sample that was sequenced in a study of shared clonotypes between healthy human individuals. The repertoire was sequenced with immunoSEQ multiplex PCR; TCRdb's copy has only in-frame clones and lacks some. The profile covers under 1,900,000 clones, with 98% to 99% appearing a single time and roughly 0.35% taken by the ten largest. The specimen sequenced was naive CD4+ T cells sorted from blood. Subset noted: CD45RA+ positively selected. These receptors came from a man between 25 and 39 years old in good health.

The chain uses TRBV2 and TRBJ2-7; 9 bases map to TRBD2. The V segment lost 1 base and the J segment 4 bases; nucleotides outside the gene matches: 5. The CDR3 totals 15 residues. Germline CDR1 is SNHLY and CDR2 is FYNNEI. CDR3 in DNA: TGTGCCAGCAGTGAAGGGGGTAGCGGGAGATACGAGCAGTACTTC. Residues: CASSEGGSGRYEQYF.

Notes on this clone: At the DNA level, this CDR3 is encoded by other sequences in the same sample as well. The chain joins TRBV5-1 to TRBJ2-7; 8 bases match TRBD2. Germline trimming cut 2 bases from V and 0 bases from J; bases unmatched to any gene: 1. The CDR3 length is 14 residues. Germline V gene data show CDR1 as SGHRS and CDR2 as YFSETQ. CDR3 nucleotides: TGCGCCAGCAGCTTTAGCGGGGACTCCTACGAGCAGTACTTC. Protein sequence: CASSFSGDSYEQYF.

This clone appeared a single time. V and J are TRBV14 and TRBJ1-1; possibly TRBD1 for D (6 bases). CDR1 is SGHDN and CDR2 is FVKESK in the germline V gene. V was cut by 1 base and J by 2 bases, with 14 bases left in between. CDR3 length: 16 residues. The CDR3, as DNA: TGTGCCAGCAGCCAAGTGGCAGGGGCCCTAAACACTGAAGCTTTCTTT. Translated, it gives CASSQVAGALNTEAFF.

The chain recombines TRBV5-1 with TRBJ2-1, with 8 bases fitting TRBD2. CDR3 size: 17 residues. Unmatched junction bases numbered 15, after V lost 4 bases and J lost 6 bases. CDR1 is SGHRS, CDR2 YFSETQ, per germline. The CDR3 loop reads CASSPGSGTSNANEQFF. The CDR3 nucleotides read TGCGCCAGCAGCCCCGGTAGCGGGACATCAAATGCCAATGAGCAGTTCTTC.